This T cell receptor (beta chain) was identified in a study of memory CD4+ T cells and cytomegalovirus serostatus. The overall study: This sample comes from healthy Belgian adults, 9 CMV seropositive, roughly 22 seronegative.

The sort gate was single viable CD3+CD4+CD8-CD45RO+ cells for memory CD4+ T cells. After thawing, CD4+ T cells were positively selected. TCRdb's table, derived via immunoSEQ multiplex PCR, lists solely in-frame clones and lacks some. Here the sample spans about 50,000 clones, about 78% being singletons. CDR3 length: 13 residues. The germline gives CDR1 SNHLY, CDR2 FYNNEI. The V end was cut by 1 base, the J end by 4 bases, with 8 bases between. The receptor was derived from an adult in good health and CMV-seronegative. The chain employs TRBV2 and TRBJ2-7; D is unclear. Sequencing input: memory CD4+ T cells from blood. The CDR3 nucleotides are TGTGCCAGCAGTGAAGGGAGAATGTACGAGCAGTACTTC. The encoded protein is CASSEGRMYEQYF.